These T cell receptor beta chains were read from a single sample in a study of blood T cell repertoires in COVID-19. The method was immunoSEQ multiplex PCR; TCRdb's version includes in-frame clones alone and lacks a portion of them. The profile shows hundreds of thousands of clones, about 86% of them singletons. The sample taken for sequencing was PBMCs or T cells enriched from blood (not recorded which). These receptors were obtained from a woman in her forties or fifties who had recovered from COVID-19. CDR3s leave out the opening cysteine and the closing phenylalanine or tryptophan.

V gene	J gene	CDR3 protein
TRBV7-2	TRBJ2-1	ASSSPGGSGLLF
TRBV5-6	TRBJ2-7	ASSYWVPGNYEQY
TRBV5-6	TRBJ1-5	ASSLGTPYSNQPQH
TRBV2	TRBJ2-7	ASTAGQGAGEQY
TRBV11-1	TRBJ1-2	ASSLAGNDYRGRGYT
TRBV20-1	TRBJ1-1	SAQGQTEAF
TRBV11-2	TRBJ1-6	ASSTGTGNSPLH
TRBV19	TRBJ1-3	ASSIGGFSGNTIY
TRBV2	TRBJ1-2	ASSEVTGTWGYT
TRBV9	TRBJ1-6	ASSVGDTAAPLH
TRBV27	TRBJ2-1	ASGEGLGVNEQF
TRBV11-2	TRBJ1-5	ATPVQGQGSTYQPQH
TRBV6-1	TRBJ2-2	ASSDFRTSSTGELF
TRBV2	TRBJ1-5	ASSGLAGNSNQPQH
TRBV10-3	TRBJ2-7	AISGDSSSYEQY
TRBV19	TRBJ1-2	ASSVRDTHYGYT
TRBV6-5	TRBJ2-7	ASSLVGAEQY
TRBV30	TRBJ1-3	ASTRQFSGNTIY
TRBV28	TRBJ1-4	ASSLPGTNEKLF
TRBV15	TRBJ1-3	ATSRDRVGNTIY
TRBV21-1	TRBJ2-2	ASSKRGQGNTGELF
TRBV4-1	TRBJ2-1	ASSQFEGVGNEQF
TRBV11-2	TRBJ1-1	ASSLGPRVTGGTEAF
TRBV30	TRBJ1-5	AWSLGNPGHQPQH
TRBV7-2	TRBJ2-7	ASSFWGLTYEQY
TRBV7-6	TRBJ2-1	ASSQTSVSVDEQF
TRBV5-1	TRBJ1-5	ASSLVPGSNQPQH
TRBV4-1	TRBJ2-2	ASSHEGASGELF
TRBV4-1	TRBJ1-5	ASSQVAGIYQPQH
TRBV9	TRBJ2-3	ASSVGERGTDTQY
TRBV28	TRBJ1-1	ASSFGGRGFIVNTEAF
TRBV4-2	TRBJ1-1	ASSQGRNTEAF
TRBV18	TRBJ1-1	ASSPPNYSLNTEAF
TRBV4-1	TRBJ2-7	ASSNEDGVTYEQY
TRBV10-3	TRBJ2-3	AISPTSGGANTQY
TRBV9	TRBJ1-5	ASSAQGVQPQH